This section outlines one T cell receptor beta chain sequence together with its context. Additional DNA sequences in this sample encode the identical CDR3. Study members were between roughly 18 and 89 years old and lived in 24 US regions. Categorization into cohorts depended on clinical history that participants reported. Sequencing used immunoSEQ multiplex PCR; TCRdb keeps in-frame clones, though not all of them. Of 250,000 or so clones listed, about 90% are singletons. This entry belongs to a study of blood T cell repertoires in COVID-19. Turning to the study itself: COVID-19 samples from acute and convalescent phases originated in the United States, Italy and Spain.

V lost 4 bases and J lost 0; bases outside the gene matches: 3. CDR3 size: 15 residues. Per the germline V gene, CDR1 is ENHRY and CDR2 is SYGVKD. The genes are TRBV10-3 and TRBJ2-3, with 8 bases matching TRBD2. This TCR derives from a woman in her 40s who had been exposed to COVID-19. Input material: PBMCs or T cells enriched from blood (not recorded which). This CDR3 is CAISVAGGSTDTQYF. The CDR3 DNA sequence: TGTGCCATCAGTGTTGCGGGGGGTAGCACAGATACGCAGTATTTT.